This T cell receptor beta chain was retrieved from a study of cytomegalovirus exposure and HLA in healthy donors. It was with 60 Vbeta and 13 Jbeta primers that the PCR ran. The protocol was immunoSEQ multiplex PCR, while the TCRdb copy is restricted to in-frame clones and leaves out a portion. This sample yields 150,000 or so clones, of which over 60% are seen a single time; over 11% belongs to the top ten. This clone was detected only a few times. Germline lookup yields CDR1 SGHTA and CDR2 FQGTGA. V gave up 5 bases and J gave up 7 bases; unmatched junction bases: 5. The CDR3 contains 14 residues. The genes are TRBV7-3 and TRBJ1-3, with 10 bases fitting TRBD1. Material for sequencing was PBMCs. This clonotype was obtained from a man in his fifties or sixties in good health and CMV-seropositive. The CDR3 nucleotides read TGTGCCAGCAGCCCGACGGGACAGGGGAACACCATATATTTT. As protein: CASSPTGQGNTIYF.